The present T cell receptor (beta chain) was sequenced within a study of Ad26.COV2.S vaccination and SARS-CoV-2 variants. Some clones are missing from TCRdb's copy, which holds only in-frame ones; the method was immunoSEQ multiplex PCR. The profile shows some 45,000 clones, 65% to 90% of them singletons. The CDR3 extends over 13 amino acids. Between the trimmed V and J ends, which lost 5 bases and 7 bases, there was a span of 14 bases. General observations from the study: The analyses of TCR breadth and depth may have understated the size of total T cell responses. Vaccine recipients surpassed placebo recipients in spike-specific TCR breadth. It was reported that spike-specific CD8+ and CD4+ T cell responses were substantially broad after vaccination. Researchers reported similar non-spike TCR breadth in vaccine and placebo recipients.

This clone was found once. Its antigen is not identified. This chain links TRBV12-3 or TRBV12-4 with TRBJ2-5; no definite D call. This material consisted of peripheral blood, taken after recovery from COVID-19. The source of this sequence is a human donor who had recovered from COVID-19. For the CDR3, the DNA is TGTGCCAGCAGTGGGGTGACCCGAGGGACCCAGTACTTC. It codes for CASSGVTRGTQYF.